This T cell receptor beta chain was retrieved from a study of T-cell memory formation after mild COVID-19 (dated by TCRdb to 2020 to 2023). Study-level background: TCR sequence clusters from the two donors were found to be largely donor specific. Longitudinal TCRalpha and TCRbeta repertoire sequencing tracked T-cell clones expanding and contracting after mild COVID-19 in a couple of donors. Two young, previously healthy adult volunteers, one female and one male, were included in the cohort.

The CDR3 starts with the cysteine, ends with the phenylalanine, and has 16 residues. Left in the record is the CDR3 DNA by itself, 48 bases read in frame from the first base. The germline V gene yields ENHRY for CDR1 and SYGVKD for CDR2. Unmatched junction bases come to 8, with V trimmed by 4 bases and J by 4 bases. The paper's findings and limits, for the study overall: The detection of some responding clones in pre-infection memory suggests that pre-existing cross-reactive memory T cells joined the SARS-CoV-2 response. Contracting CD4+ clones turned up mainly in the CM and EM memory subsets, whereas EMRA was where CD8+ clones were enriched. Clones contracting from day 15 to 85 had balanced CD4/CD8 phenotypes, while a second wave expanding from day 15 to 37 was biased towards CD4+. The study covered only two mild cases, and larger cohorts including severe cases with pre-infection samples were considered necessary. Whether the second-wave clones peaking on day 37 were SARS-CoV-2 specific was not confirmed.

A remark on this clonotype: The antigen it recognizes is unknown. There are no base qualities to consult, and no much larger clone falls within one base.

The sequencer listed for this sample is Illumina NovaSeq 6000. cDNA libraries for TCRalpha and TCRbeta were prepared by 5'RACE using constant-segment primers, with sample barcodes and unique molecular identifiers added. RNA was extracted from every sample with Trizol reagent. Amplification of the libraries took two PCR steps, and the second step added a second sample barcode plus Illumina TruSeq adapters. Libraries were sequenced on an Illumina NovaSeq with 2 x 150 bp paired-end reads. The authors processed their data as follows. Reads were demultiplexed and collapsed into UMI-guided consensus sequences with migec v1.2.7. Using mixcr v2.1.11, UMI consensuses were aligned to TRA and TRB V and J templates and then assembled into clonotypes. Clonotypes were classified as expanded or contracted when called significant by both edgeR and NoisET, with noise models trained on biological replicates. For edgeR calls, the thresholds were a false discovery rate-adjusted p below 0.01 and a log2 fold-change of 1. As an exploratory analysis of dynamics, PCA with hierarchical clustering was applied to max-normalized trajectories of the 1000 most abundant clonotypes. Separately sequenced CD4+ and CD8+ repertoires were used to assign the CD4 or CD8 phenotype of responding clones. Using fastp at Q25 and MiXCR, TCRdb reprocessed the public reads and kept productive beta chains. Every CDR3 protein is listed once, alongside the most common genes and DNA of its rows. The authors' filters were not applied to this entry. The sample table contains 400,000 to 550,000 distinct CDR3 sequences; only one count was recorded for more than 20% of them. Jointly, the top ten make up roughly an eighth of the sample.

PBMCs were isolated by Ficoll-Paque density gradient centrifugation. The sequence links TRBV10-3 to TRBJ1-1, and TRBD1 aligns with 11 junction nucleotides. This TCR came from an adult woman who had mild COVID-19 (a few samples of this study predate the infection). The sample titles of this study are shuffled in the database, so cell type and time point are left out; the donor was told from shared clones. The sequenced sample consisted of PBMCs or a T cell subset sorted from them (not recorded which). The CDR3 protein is CAISGGTGGSGTEAFF. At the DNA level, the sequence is TGTGCCATCAGTGGCGGGACAGGGGGAAGCGGCACTGAAGCTTTCTTT.